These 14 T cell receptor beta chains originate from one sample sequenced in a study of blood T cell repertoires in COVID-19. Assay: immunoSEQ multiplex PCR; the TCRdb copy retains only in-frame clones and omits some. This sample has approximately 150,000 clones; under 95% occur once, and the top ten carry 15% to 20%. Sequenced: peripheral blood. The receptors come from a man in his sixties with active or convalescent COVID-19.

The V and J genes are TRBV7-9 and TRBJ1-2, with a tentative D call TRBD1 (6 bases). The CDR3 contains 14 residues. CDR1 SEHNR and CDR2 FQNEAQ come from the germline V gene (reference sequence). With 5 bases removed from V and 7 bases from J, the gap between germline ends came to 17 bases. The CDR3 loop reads CASSQLQGLSGYTF. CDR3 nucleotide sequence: TGTGCCAGCAGCCAACTACAGGGATTAAGTGGCTACACCTTC.

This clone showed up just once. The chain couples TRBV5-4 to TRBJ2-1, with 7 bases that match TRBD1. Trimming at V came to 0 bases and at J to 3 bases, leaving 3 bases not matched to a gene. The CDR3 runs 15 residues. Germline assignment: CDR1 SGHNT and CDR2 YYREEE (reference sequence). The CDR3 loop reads CASSLGPGGYNEQFF. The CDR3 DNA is TGTGCCAGCAGCTTGGGGCCAGGGGGCTACAATGAGCAGTTCTTC.

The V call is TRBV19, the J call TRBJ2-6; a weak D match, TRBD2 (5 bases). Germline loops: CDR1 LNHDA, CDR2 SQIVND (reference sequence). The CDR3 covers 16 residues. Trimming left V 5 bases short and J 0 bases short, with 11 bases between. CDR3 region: CASSPGLNSGANVLTF. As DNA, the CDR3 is TGTGCCAGTAGTCCCGGACTCAACTCTGGGGCCAACGTCCTGACTTTC.

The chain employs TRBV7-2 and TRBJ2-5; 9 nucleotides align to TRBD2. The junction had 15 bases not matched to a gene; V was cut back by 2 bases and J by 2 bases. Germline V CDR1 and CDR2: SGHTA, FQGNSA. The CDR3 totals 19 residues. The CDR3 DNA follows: TGTGCCAGCAGCTTAAAACCGGGCCTAGCGGGGAACCAACAAGAGACCCAGTACTTC. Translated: CASSLKPGLAGNQQETQYF.

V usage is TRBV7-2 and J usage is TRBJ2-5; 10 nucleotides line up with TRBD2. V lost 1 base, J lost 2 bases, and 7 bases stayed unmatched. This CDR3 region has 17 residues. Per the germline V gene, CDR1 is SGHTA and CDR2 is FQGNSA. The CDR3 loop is CASSLGASGGTQETQYF. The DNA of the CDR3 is TGTGCCAGCAGCTTAGGGGCTAGCGGGGGAACACAAGAGACCCAGTACTTC.

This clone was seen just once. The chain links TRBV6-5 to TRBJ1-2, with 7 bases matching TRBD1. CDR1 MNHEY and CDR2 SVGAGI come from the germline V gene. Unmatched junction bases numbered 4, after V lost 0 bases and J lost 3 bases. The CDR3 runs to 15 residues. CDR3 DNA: TGTGCCAGCAGTTACTCTTTCGGGACAGACTATGGCTACACCTTC. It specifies CASSYSFGTDYGYTF.

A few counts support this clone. The CDR3 nucleotides are TGTGCCATCAGTGCAGGGATGAGTCAGCCCCAGCATTTT. Its translation: CAISAGMSQPQHF. The rearrangement joins TRBV10-3 to TRBJ1-5, with a weak D call TRBD1 (5 bases). In germline, CDR1 is ENHRY, CDR2 SYGVKD. CDR3 length: 13 amino acids. Trimming cost V 4 bases and J 6 bases, with 10 bases left between them.

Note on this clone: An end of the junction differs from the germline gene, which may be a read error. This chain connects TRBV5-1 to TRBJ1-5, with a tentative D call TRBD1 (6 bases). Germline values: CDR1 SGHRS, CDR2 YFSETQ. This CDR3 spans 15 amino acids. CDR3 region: CARSLARLGAQPQHF. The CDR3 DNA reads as TGCGCCAGAAGCTTGGCACGGCTGGGGGCCCAGCCCCAGCATTTT.

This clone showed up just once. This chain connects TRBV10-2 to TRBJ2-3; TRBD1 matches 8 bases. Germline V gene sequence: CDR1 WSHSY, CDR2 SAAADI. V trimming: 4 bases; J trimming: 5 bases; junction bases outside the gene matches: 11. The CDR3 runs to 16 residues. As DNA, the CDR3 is TGCGCCAGCAGTGCCCCGACGCAGGGGGCTCGAGATACGCAGTATTTT. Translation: CASSAPTQGARDTQYF.

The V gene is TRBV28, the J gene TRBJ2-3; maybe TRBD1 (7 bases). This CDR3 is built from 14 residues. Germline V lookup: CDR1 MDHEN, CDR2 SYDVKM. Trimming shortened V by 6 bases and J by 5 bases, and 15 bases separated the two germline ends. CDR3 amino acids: CASREQGRGDTQYF. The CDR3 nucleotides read TGTGCCAGCAGAGAACAGGGGCGGGGAGATACGCAGTATTTT.

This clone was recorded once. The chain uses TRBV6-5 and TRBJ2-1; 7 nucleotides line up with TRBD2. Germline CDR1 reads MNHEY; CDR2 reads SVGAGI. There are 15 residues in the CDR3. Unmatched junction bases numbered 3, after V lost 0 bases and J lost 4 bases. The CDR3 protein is CASSYSSGPYNEQFF. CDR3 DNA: TGTGCCAGCAGTTACTCTAGCGGGCCATACAATGAGCAGTTCTTC.

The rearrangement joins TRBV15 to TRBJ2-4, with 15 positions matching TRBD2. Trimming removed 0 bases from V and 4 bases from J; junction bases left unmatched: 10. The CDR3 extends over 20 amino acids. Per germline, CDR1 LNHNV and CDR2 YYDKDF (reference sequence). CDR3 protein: CATSRESGLAGGMNKNIQYF. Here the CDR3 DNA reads TGTGCCACCAGCAGAGAATCGGGACTAGCGGGGGGCATGAATAAAAACATTCAGTACTTC.

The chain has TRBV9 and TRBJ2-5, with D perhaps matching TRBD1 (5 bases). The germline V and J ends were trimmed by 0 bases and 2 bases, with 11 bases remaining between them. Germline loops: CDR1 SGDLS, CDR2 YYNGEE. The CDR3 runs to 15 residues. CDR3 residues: CASSVGATAQETQYF. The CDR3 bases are TGTGCCAGCAGCGTAGGGGCGACAGCACAAGAGACCCAGTACTTC.

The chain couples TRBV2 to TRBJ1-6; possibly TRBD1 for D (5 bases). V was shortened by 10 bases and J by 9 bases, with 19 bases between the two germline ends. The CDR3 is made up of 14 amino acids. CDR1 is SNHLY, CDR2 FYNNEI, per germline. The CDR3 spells CATLAGTRGSPLHF. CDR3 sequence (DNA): TGTGCCACCTTGGCCGGGACTAGGGGTTCACCCCTCCACTTT.